The clone carrying this T cell receptor beta chain was observed a few times. This specimen belongs to a study of blood T cell repertoires in COVID-19. Looking at the study overall: Both acute and convalescent COVID-19 samples were obtained from the United States, Italy and Spain. The cDNA or gDNA used as material had been derived from T cells, B-cell-depleted T cells, or PBMCs.

As originally analysed: Quantification of nucleated cells was approximated via reference gene primer amplification. This table comes from immunoSEQ multiplex PCR, and its TCRdb copy is limited to in-frame clones, with some not included. Clonal size and the V and J genes are those of that table, whereas D and trimming came from the DNA. The profile covers approximately 200,000 clones, with roughly 85% appearing a single time and around 0.89% taken by the ten largest. The sequencing sample was made of peripheral blood. The clonotype comes from a man aged 35-49 years with acute or convalescent COVID-19.

Here the CDR3 reads CASSLSGGGNTIYF. The CDR3 nucleotides read TGTGCCAGCAGTTTATCGGGGGGAGGAAACACCATATATTTT. The rearrangement joins TRBV27 to TRBJ1-3, with D maybe TRBD1 (5 bases). The CDR3 runs to 14 residues. Germline V gives CDR1 MNHEY, CDR2 SMNVEV (reference sequence). The V and J ends lost 0 bases and 4 bases respectively, with 7 bases between them.